This T cell receptor beta chain emerged from a study of neurological immune-mediated disorders. Noted time point: technical triplicate 1. From germline, CDR1 is LNHNV and CDR2 YYDKDF (reference sequence). This CDR3 has 15 residues. The V end was cut by 3 bases, the J end by 3 bases, with 11 bases between. TCRdb re-analysed the 5' RACE reads in MiXCR, keeping a single row per CDR3 protein. The table has about 24,000 distinct CDR3 sequences, around 14% seen once; the top ten hold less than 5.5%. In its sample, this clonotype was seen many times. Its antigen is not identified. General study findings and limits: No CDR3 amino acid sequences were shared by expanded clones across subjects, suggesting private repertoires in all groups.

The specimen was CD4+ T cells from blood. This clonotype was obtained from a female donor with HTLV-1-associated myelopathy (HAM/TSP). The chain uses TRBV15 and TRBJ1-4, with D maybe TRBD1 (6 bases). DNA for the CDR3: TGTGCCACCAGCAGGTTACAGGGTTCTAATGAAAAACTGTTTTTT. Its translation: CATSRLQGSNEKLFF. Looking up the rest from reference TRBV15 and TRBJ1-4 gives the full variable domain: DAMVIQNPRYQVTQFGKPVTLSCSQTLNHNVMYWYQQKSSQAPKLLFHYYDKDFNNEADTPDNFQSRRPNTSFCFLDIRSPGLGDTAMYLCATSRLQGSNEKLFFGSGTQLSVL.